Below, one T cell receptor beta chain is given with its context. The data stem from a study of blood T cell repertoires in COVID-19. Across the whole study: The United States, Italy and Spain provided the acute and convalescent COVID-19 samples. T cells, B-cell-depleted T cells, or PBMCs provided the cDNA or gDNA that served as material.

Original processing methods: It was from reference gene primer amplification that nucleated cell counts were estimated. Libraries were prepared by immunoSEQ multiplex PCR; TCRdb keeps only in-frame clonotypes and omits some of them. V, J and clone size are those of that table, while D and trimming were read from the DNA. The repertoire holds a few hundred thousand clones, with 70% to 90% as singletons. The V and J ends lost 3 bases and 5 bases, in that order; junction bases with no gene match: 10. The germline V gene has CDR1 SGHVS and CDR2 FQNEAQ. This CDR3 is built from 16 residues. Sequenced sample: peripheral blood. The rearrangement uses TRBV7-8 and TRBJ1-1, with 9 bases matching TRBD1. The receptor was isolated from a man aged 50-59 years with acute or convalescent COVID-19. The CDR3 DNA is TGTGCCAGCAGCTTCACAGGGGGCGCGAGGGGGACTGAAGCTTTCTTT. It encodes CASSFTGGARGTEAFF.